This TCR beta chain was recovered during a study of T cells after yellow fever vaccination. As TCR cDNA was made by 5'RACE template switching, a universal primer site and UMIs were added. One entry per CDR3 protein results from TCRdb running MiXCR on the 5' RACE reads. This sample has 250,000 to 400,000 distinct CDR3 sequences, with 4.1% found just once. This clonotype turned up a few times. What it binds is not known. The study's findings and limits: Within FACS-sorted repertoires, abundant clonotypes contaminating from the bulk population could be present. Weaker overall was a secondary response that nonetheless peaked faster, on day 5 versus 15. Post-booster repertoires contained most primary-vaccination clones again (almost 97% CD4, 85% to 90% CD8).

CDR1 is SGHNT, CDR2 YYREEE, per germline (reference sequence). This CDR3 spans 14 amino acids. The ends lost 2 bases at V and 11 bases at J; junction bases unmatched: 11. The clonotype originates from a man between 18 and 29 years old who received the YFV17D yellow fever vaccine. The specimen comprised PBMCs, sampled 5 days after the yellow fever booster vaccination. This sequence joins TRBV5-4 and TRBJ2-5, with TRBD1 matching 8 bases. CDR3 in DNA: TGTGCCAGCAGCTTAGGACAGGGAGCGTTGACTCAGTACTTC. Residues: CASSLGQGALTQYF.